The 7 T cell receptor beta chains below come from one sample, sequenced in a study of CD8 T cells in Susac syndrome. RNA in amounts of about 0.5 to 1 ug was reverse transcribed with random hexamers. Using its own MiXCR run on the immunoSEQ multiplex PCR reads, TCRdb lists one record per CDR3 protein. The profile shows under 550,000 distinct CDR3 sequences, approximately 85% of them singletons. What was sequenced was CD8+ T cells from PBMCs. These receptors were collected from a human donor with multiple sclerosis.

The chain carries TRBV28 and TRBJ1-2; possible D gene TRBD1, 5 bases. The CDR3 runs to 17 residues. Deletions cut 5 bases from V and 3 bases from J, with 22 bases between. Germline V gives CDR1 MDHEN, CDR2 SYDVKM. CDR3 sequence: CASSKPEGLDTDYGYTF. The CDR3 DNA reads TGTGCCAGCAGTAAACCAGAAGGGTTGGACACCGACTATGGCTACACCTTC.

The V call is TRBV2, the J call TRBJ1-1; TRBD1 aligns across 7 bases. With V trimmed by 2 bases and J by 4 bases, 13 bases remained unmatched. The germline V gene encodes CDR1 SNHLY and CDR2 FYNNEI. CDR3 length: 17 amino acids. The chain's CDR3 is CASSEWLTGMKSTEAFF. In DNA, the CDR3 is TGTGCCAGCAGTGAATGGTTGACAGGGATGAAGTCCACTGAAGCTTTCTTT.

V gene TRBV5-1 combines with J gene TRBJ2-1; TRBD2 aligns across 9 bases. V shed 0 bases, J shed 5 bases, and the junction held 6 bases outside the gene matches. The CDR3 loop spans 16 amino acids. Germline CDR1 SGHRS, CDR2 YFSETQ. DNA of the CDR3: TGCGCCAGCAGCTTGGGAATCGGCGGGAGGGACAATGAGCAGTTCTTC. Protein sequence: CASSLGIGGRDNEQFF.

The chain combines TRBV30 with TRBJ1-1, with D maybe TRBD1 (5 bases). The germline CDR1 and CDR2 sequences are GTSNPN and SVGIG (reference sequence). CDR3 size: 13 residues. V lost 3 bases, J lost 3 bases, and 11 bases lay in between. CDR3 amino acids: CAWRVVGDTEAFF. CDR3 nucleotide sequence: TGTGCCTGGAGAGTGGTAGGGGACACTGAAGCTTTCTTT.

The chain links TRBV12-3 or TRBV12-4 to TRBJ2-1; D unclear. V gave up 4 bases and J gave up 0 bases, with 16 bases separating them. The CDR3 has 17 amino acids. The CDR3 bases are TGTGCCAGCAGTTCCGGCCTGCTAGGTACCTCCTACAATGAGCAGTTCTTC. Its translation: CASSSGLLGTSYNEQFF.

V gene TRBV19 combines with J gene TRBJ1-5; D is uncertain. In germline, CDR1 is LNHDA, CDR2 SQIVND (reference sequence). Trimming removed 6 bases from V and 0 bases from J, with 6 bases in between. The CDR3 loop spans 13 amino acids. The CDR3: CASRGYSNQPQHF. The CDR3 region has the DNA TGTGCCAGTAGGGGATATAGCAATCAGCCCCAGCATTTT.

This clonotype was seen a few times. The chain carries TRBV10-3 and TRBJ2-7; D may be TRBD2 (5 bases). CDR1 is ENHRY, CDR2 SYGVKD, per germline. V lost 4 bases to trimming and J lost 3 bases, with 10 bases between them. This CDR3 contains 13 residues. CDR3 DNA sequence: TGTGCCATCAGTGGGGAGCTACGCTACGAGCAGTACTTC. Its translation is CAISGELRYEQYF.